The 10 T cell receptor beta chains presented below share a single source sample, sequenced in a study of blood T cells in healthy people across ages. Next came a second PCR, run for about 7 to 12 cycles, which used a sample-barcoded 5' primer along with a J-beta primer mix. TCRdb reanalysed the 5' RACE reads using MiXCR and keeps one entry per CDR3 protein. Of 380,000 or so distinct CDR3 sequences listed, 45% to 60% were seen once; the top ten hold around 49%. Sequencing input: blood. The receptors originated from a man between 60 and 75 years old in good health.

V gene TRBV11-2 combines with J gene TRBJ2-7, with 9 bases fitting TRBD1. The J call may be in error: the DNA end matches TRBJ2-5 better. Germline CDR1 SGHAT, CDR2 FQNNGV. The CDR3 has 13 amino acids. The CDR3 region is CASSVGQGKTQYF. CDR3 DNA sequence: TGTGCCAGCAGCGTGGGACAGGGAAAGACCCAGTACTTC.

V usage is TRBV5-6 and J usage is TRBJ1-5; 8 bases align to TRBD1. J was trimmed by 1 base and V by 5 bases; bases with no gene match: 11. Germline V gene sequence: CDR1 SGHDT, CDR2 YYEEEE. The CDR3 has 17 residues. CDR3 DNA sequence: TGTGCCAGCAGGTTAAAGGGACAGGAGGTCAGCAATCAGCCCCAGCATTTT. Translated, it gives CASRLKGQEVSNQPQHF. Together with reference TRBV5-6 and TRBJ1-5, the CDR3 gives the full variable domain: DAGVTQSPTHLIKTRGQQVTLRCSPKSGHDTVSWYQQALGQGPQFIFQYYEEEERQRGNFPDRFSGHQFPNYSSELNVNALLLGDSALYLCASRLKGQEVSNQPQHFGDGTRLSIL.

This clonotype has at least ten counts. One base away lies a much larger clone, so this may be a sequencing read error. The CDR3 loop is CASSVSSNYGYTF. Written as DNA, the CDR3 is TGTGCCAGCAGCGTGTCCTCTAACTATGGCTACACCTTC. The V call is TRBV7-9, the J call TRBJ1-2; D not certain. Trimming took off 5 bases at V and 0 bases at J, with 7 bases between the two ends. Germline lookup yields CDR1 SEHNR and CDR2 FQNEAQ (reference sequence). CDR3 size: 13 residues.

In this sample, this clonotype turned up a few times. V usage is TRBV7-2 and J usage is TRBJ1-2; D call uncertain. V lost 5 bases to trimming and J lost 2 bases, with 18 bases between them. The CDR3 has 16 amino acids. Germline V gene lookup returns CDR1 SGHTA and CDR2 FQGNSA. This CDR3 is CASSPGVGVKNYGYTF. The DNA of the CDR3 is TGTGCCAGCAGCCCCGGGGTGGGAGTCAAAAACTATGGCTACACCTTC.

This sequence joins TRBV27 and TRBJ2-1, with 9 bases matching TRBD1. Germline CDR1 is MNHEY and CDR2 is SMNVEV (reference sequence). J was trimmed by 8 bases and V by 6 bases; bases with no gene match: 5. The CDR3 spans 13 residues. The chain's CDR3 is CASSRDRADEQFF. CDR3 in DNA: TGTGCCAGCAGCCGGGACAGGGCCGATGAGCAGTTCTTC.

The table lists this clonotype with a few counts. The chain has TRBV14 and TRBJ2-2; D gene uncertain. With 3 bases removed from V and 5 bases from J, the gap between germline ends came to 7 bases. The CDR3 runs to 13 residues. The germline V gene has CDR1 SGHDN and CDR2 FVKESK. The CDR3 region is CASSQISTGELFF. The CDR3 DNA reads TGTGCCAGCAGCCAGATTTCTACCGGGGAGCTGTTTTTT.

V usage is TRBV7-2 and J usage is TRBJ2-7; 13 bases are shared with TRBD2. Trimming at V came to 1 base and at J to 1 base, leaving 10 bases not matched to a gene. The CDR3 has 19 residues. CDR1 is SGHTA and CDR2 is FQGNSA in the germline V gene. The CDR3 DNA reads as TGTGCCAGCAGCTTAGGGAGGGGACTAGCGGGACGCCGTTCCTACGAGCAGTACTTC. Translation: CASSLGRGLAGRRSYEQYF.

Details on this clonotype: Possible read error: a much larger clone is one base away. The CDR3 bases are TGTGCCAGCAGCCGGGGTGAATTCGAGCAGTACTTC. This sequence encodes CASSRGEFEQYF. The V call is TRBV3-1, the J call TRBJ2-5; D is ambiguous. With the DNA end fitting TRBJ2-7 better, the J assignment may be wrong. This CDR3 is built from 12 residues. Germline V lookup: CDR1 LGHDT, CDR2 YNNKEL (reference sequence).

The CDR3 DNA reads TGCGCCAGCAGCCCTTCAACGTCCCGTAATGAAAAACTGTTTTTT. Its translation: CASSPSTSRNEKLFF. This chain joins TRBV4-3 and TRBJ1-4; D is unclear. The CDR3 spans 15 residues. Trimming pared 4 bases from V and 4 bases from J, leaving 13 bases between. The germline CDR1 and CDR2 sequences are LGHNA and YSLEER.

The chain uses TRBV11-2 and TRBJ1-4, with a weak D call TRBD1 (6 bases). CDR1 SGHAT and CDR2 FQNNGV come from the germline V gene. This CDR3 region has 16 residues. V was clipped by 1 base and J by 7 bases, with 16 bases between them. The DNA of the CDR3 is TGTGCCAGCAGCTTAGTTTCGGGGGGCCGGAGTGAAAAACTGTTTTTT. This codes for CASSLVSGGRSEKLFF.